The following is a T cell receptor beta chain sequence with its context. This entry is derived from a study of blood T cell repertoires in COVID-19. Study-level information: Sites across the United States, Italy and Spain contributed samples from acute and convalescent COVID-19. Sources were T cells, B-cell-depleted T cells, or PBMCs; the material itself was cDNA or gDNA.

How the authors handled the data: Reference gene primer amplification gave nucleated cell count estimates. The protocol was immunoSEQ multiplex PCR, while the TCRdb copy is restricted to in-frame clones and leaves out a portion. V, J and clone size were drawn from that table, and D and trimming were deduced from the DNA. The sample includes fewer than 40,000 clones, about 91% of them seen just once. The V segment lost 0 bases and the J segment 9 bases; nucleotides outside the gene matches: 7. Germline V gene data show CDR1 as LGHDT and CDR2 as YNNKEL (reference sequence). The CDR3 sequence is 14 residues long.

Sequencing was carried out using peripheral blood. The V and J genes are TRBV3-1 (or the pseudogene TRBV3-2) and TRBJ2-7; 8 bases fit TRBD1. This sequence originates from a man aged 80 or over with acute or convalescent COVID-19. CDR3 DNA sequence: TGTGCCAGCAGCCAAGACGTCACAGGGGGTAGGCAGTACTTC. Protein sequence: CASSQDVTGGRQYF.